This T cell receptor (beta chain) was identified in a study of metastatic and nonmetastatic thyroid tumors. From the PCR reads, TCRdb re-called clones with MiXCR. Counted here are roughly 18,000 clones, under 30% occurring once; the ten biggest clones make up over 20%. Per germline, CDR1 SGDLS and CDR2 YYNGEE. This CDR3 has 13 amino acids. In regard to this clone: It may be a read error: a sequence one base away is much more abundant. Other DNA sequences within the sample encode an identical CDR3.

Not a single patient had been given any form of treatment at any point before undergoing thyroid surgery. The chain uses TRBV9 and TRBJ2-5, with 7 bases aligning to TRBD1. This clonotype was sampled from a female donor with papillary thyroid cancer or a benign thyroid nodule (not recorded which). Some clones in this sample may be carry-over from other donors' samples. The sequenced sample was tumor tissue. DNA of the CDR3: TGTGCCAGCAGCCCGACAGGGCCCGAGACACAGTACTTC. This translates into CASSPTGPETQYF.